Listed below are T cell receptor beta chains from one sample, sequenced in a study of T cell clonotyping in hematopoietic cell transplantation. Clones were read by immunoSEQ multiplex PCR, and TCRdb kept only the in-frame ones, dropping some. The sample lists about 19,000 clones; 79% were seen once. The sample taken for sequencing was peripheral blood mononuclear cells. Every receptor here comes from a man in his sixties in good health. Some clones in this sample may be carry-over from other donors' samples. Both conserved end residues are part of each CDR3. A D gene is named only where the DNA matches it firmly. Clone size, where shown, is once, few, many, or a class for clones that have expanded.

>TRBV30|NA|NA|TRBJ1-4
CAWSPAGVVGPSTNEKLFF
TGTGCCTGGAGCCCCGCCGGGGTAGTCGGACCCTCAACTAATGAAAAACTGTTTTTT
>TRBV29-1|once|TRBD2|TRBJ2-5
CNSGGFPLKFQETQYF
TGCAACTCGGGGGGTTTCCCCCTTAAGTTTCAAGAGACCCAGTACTTC
>TRBV6-5|NA|NA|TRBJ2-7
CASSFPTDRLPYEQYF
TGTGCCAGCAGTTTCCCCACCGACAGGTTACCCTACGAGCAGTACTTC
>TRBV30|NA|TRBD2|TRBJ2-2
CAWSTPAGVGYTGELFF
TGTGCCTGGAGTACCCCAGCGGGAGTGGGGTACACCGGGGAGCTGTTTTTT
>TRBV30|NA|NA|TRBJ2-1
CAWTPFRSGINNEQFF
TGTGCCTGGACTCCCTTTAGGTCGGGTATAAACAATGAGCAGTTCTTC
>TRBV4-2|few|NA|TRBJ2-7
CASSQDAGLGYEQYF
TGTGCCAGCAGCCAAGATGCAGGGTTGGGGTACGAGCAGTACTTC
>TRBV29-1|NA|NA|TRBJ1-1
CSVEPSGGNTEAFF
TGCAGCGTTGAACCTTCCGGAGGGAACACTGAAGCTTTCTTT
>TRBV28|NA|TRBD1|TRBJ2-2
CASSLWGTANTGELFF
TGTGCCAGCAGTTTATGGGGGACAGCGAACACCGGGGAGCTGTTTTTT
>TRBV5-6|NA|TRBD1|TRBJ1-5
CASSGGTASNQPQHF
TGTGCCAGCAGTGGCGGGACAGCAAGCAATCAGCCCCAGCATTTT
>TRBV5-6|NA|TRBD1|TRBJ2-7
CASSLRFRDRASYEQYF
TGTGCCAGCAGCTTGAGGTTCCGGGACAGAGCCTCCTACGAGCAGTACTTC
>TRBV7-9|few|TRBD1|TRBJ1-2
CASSSFSRQGNGYTF
TGTGCCAGCAGCTCCTTTTCTCGACAGGGGAACGGCTACACCTTC
>TRBV2|NA|NA|TRBJ2-1
CASRRMGDEQFF
TGTGCCAGCAGGAGGATGGGCGATGAGCAGTTCTTC
>TRBV5-6|few|TRBD2|TRBJ2-1
CASSRTSGWFGNEQFF
TGTGCCAGCAGCCGCACTAGCGGGTGGTTCGGCAATGAGCAGTTCTTC
>TRBV19|NA|NA|TRBJ2-5
CASSSGIGLGETQYF
TGTGCCAGTAGTTCGGGAATAGGTCTCGGAGAGACCCAGTACTTC
>TRBV7-2|NA|NA|TRBJ1-1
CASSLDGGMNTEAFF
TGTGCCAGCAGCTTAGATGGGGGAATGAATACTGAAGCTTTCTTT
>TRBV11-1|few|NA|TRBJ2-7
CASSLGGLYEQYF
TGTGCCAGCAGCTTAGGGGGCCTATACGAGCAGTACTTC
>TRBV7-8|few|NA|TRBJ2-2
CASSSSRRGLTSNTGELFF
TGTGCCAGCAGCTCCTCTAGGAGGGGGCTGACTTCGAACACCGGGGAGCTGTTTTTT